The entry below gives a single TCR beta chain sequence along with its context. The target antigen is unknown. The CDR3 consists of 14 residues. CDR1 and CDR2 from the germline V gene are SGDLS and YYNGEE. V gave up 2 bases and J gave up 9 bases; unmatched junction bases: 8. Using a J-beta primer mix together with a sample-barcoded 5' primer, a second PCR was run for roughly 6 to 12 cycles. The template-switch adaptor, which had 12 random nucleotides, put a tag on each cDNA molecule. Each CDR3 protein is one row after TCRdb ran MiXCR on the 5' RACE reads. The sample includes about 1,500,000 distinct CDR3 sequences, 28% of them seen just once. The data derive from a study of blood T cells in healthy people across ages. About the study: Roughly one uniquely barcoded beta molecule per two T cells was captured. Study-level points and caveats: Donors of long life had a larger count of naive CD4+ cells and greater diversity than aged donors. Across the age range, TCR beta diversity per million T cells fell in a roughly linear way.

The sequenced sample consisted of blood. The chain carries TRBV9 and TRBJ1-5, with 7 bases that match TRBD1. This sequence was found in a woman in her 30s in good health. The CDR3 region is CASSVDRTEGPQHF. DNA for the CDR3: TGTGCCAGCAGCGTGGACAGGACGGAAGGGCCCCAGCATTTT. The complete variable domain, with remaining parts taken from reference TRBV9 and TRBJ1-5, reads DSGVTQTPKHLITATGQRVTLRCSPRSGDLSVYWYQQSLDQGLQFLIQYYNGEERAKGNILERFSAQQFPDLHSELNLSSLELGDSALYFCASSVDRTEGPQHFGDGTRLSIL.